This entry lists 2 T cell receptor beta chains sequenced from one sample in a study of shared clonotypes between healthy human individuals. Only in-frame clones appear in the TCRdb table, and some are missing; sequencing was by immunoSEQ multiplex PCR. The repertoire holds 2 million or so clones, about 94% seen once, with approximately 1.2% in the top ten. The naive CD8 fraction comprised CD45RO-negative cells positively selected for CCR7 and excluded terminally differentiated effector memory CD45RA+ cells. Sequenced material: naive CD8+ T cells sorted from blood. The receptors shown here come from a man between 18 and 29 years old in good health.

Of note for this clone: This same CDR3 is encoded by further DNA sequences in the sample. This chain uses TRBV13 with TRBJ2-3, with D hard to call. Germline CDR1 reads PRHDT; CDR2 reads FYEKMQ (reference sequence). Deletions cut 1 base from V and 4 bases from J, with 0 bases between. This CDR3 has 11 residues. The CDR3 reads CASSLADTQYF. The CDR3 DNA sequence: TGTGCCAGCAGCTTAGCAGATACGCAGTATTTT.

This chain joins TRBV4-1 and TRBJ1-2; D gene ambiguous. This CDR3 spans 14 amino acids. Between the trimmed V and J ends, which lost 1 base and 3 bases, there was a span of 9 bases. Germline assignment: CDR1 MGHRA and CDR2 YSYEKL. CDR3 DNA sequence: TGCGCCAGCAGCCAAGTTGGGAATCACTATGGCTACACCTTC. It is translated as CASSQVGNHYGYTF.